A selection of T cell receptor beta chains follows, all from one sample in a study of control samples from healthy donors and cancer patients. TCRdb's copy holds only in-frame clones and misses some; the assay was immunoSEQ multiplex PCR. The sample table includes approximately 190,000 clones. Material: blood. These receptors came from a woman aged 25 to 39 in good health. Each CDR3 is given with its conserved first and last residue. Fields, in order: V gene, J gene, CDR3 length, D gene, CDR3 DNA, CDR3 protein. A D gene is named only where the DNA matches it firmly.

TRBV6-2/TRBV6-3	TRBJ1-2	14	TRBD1	TGTGCCAGCAGTTACGGACAGGGTGGCTATGGCTACACCTTC	CASSYGQGGYGYTF
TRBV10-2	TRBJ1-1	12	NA	TGCGCCAGCAGCGCCAGAAGCACTGAAGCTTTCTTT	CASSARSTEAFF
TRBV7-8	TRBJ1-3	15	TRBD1	TGTGCCAGCAGCCTGGGACAGGGAAGAGGGAACACCATATATTTT	CASSLGQGRGNTIYF
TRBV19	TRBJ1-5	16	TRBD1	TGTGCCAGTAGTATGCGTCGGGGACAGGGGCATCAGCCCCAGCATTTT	CASSMRRGQGHQPQHF
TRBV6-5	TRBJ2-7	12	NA	TGTGCCAGCAGTCCCGGCCCCTACGAGCAGTACTTC	CASSPGPYEQYF
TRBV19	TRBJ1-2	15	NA	TGTGCCAGTAGTACCACCGGGGCTACTAACTATGGCTACACCTTC	CASSTTGATNYGYTF
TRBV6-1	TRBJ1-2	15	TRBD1	TGTGCCAGCAGTGAGAGACAGGGGGCAAGCTATGGCTACACCTTC	CASSERQGASYGYTF
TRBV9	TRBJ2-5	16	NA	TGTGCCAGCAGCGATGAACCGGGACTCGGGAAAGAGACCCAGTACTTC	CASSDEPGLGKETQYF
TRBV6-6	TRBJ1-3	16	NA	TGTGCCAGCAGTTACTCGAGGCAGAGCTCTGGAAACACCATATATTTT	CASSYSRQSSGNTIYF
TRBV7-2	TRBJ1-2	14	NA	TGTGCCAGCAGCTTAGTAGGAGGGCCGACGGGCTACACCTTC	CASSLVGGPTGYTF
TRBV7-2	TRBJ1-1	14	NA	TGTGCCAGCAGCTTAGACGAGATGAACACTGAAGCTTTCTTT	CASSLDEMNTEAFF
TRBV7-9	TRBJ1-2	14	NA	TGTGCCAGCAGTCAAACGGGCGGTAGTTATGGCTACACCTTC	CASSQTGGSYGYTF
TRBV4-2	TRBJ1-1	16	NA	TGTGCCAGCAGCCAAGGAACTCCGGGGTATAGGGTTGAAGCTTTCTTT	CASSQGTPGYRVEAFF
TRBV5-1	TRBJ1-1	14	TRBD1	TGCGCCAGCAGGACCGGGACAGGGGGCCCTGAAGCTTTCTTT	CASRTGTGGPEAFF
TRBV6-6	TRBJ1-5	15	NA	TGTGCCAGCAGTCCGACGGACCAAGGCAATCAGCCCCAGCATTTT	CASSPTDQGNQPQHF
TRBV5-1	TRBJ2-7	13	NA	TGCGCCAGCAGCTTGGTACGGGGCCACGAGCAGTACTTC	CASSLVRGHEQYF
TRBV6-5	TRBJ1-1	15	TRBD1	TGTGCCAGCAGTTACGGATTTACAGGGGACACTGAAGCTTTCTTT	CASSYGFTGDTEAFF
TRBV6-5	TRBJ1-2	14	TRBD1	TGTGCCACTGGGGGGGACAGGGCACCCTATGGCTACACCTTC	CATGGDRAPYGYTF
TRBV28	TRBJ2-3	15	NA	TGTGCCAGCAGTAACCGGGACTCCGGCACAGATACGCAGTATTTT	CASSNRDSGTDTQYF
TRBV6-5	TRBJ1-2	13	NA	TGTGCCAGCAGTTACGCCGGGAGTGGGGGCTACACCTTC	CASSYAGSGGYTF
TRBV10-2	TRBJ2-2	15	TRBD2	TGCGCCAGCAGTATAGCGGGGGGCTACACCGGGGAGCTGTTTTTT	CASSIAGGYTGELFF
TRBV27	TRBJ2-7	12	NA	TGTGCCAGCAGTTCCGGGACCTACGAGCAGTACTTC	CASSSGTYEQYF
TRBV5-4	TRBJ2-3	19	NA	TGTGCCAGCAGCCTACGGAGTGTCCACCCGGGGAGTAGCACAGATACGCAGTATTTT	CASSLRSVHPGSSTDTQYF
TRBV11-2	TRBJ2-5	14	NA	TGTGCCAGCAGCTTAGATGAAATGTGGGAGACCCAGTACTTC	CASSLDEMWETQYF
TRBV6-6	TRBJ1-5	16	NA	TGTGCCAGCAGTTACTCGTGGGGGGCGTTTAATCAGCCCCAGCATTTT	CASSYSWGAFNQPQHF
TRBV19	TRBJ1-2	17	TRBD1	TGTGCCAGTAGTATAAGCCCCGCGGACAGGGAGGCGTATGGCTACACCTTC	CASSISPADREAYGYTF
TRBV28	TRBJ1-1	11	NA	TGTGCCAGCAGTTTTAAAGCTGAAGCTTTCTTT	CASSFKAEAFF
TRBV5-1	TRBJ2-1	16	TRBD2	TGCGCCAGCAGCCAAGCGGGGGGGCTGAGGATCAATGAGCAGTTCTTC	CASSQAGGLRINEQFF
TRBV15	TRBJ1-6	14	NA	TGTGCCACCAGCAGAGATCCCGAGGGCTCACCCCTCCACTTT	CATSRDPEGSPLHF
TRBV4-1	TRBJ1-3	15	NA	TGCGCCAGCAGCCAAGTCAGTTACTCTGGAAACACCATATATTTT	CASSQVSYSGNTIYF
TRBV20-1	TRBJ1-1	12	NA	TGCAGTGCTAGTGGGGGGATGTCTGAAGCTTTCTTT	CSASGGMSEAFF
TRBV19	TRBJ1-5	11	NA	TGTGCCAGCGGGCTAAATCAGCCCCAGCATTTT	CASGLNQPQHF
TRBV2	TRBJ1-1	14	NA	TGTGCCAGCAGTGACGTACTCATGAACACTGAAGCTTTCTTT	CASSDVLMNTEAFF
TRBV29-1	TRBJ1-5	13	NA	TGCAGCGTTCAACAGGGACTCAATCAGCCCCAGCATTTT	CSVQQGLNQPQHF
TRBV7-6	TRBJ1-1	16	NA	TGTGCCAGCAGCTTACCCCCCGGACGGACGAACACTGAAGCTTTCTTT	CASSLPPGRTNTEAFF
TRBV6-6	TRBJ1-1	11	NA	TGTGCCAGCATTGAGGATGCTGAAGCTTTCTTT	CASIEDAEAFF
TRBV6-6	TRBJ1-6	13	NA	TGTGCCAGCGGCCGAGACGCTGATTCACCCCTCCACTTT	CASGRDADSPLHF
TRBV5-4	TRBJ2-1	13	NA	TGTGCCAGCAGCGGTCAGGGCACGGATGAGCAGTTCTTC	CASSGQGTDEQFF
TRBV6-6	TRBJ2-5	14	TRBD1	TGTGCCAGCAGTTACGGGACAGCGCCCGAGGCCCAGTACTTC	CASSYGTAPEAQYF
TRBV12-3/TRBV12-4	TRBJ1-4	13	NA	TGTGCCAGCAGGCCACGAACCAATGAAAAACTGTTTTTT	CASRPRTNEKLFF
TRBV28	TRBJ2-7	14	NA	TGTGCCATCAAGCGCCTGGGTAAATCCTACGAGCAGTACTTC	CAIKRLGKSYEQYF
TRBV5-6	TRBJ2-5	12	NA	TGTGCCAGCAGAAGAGGGGTGGGGACCCAGTACTTC	CASRRGVGTQYF
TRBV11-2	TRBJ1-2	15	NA	TGTGCCAGCAGCTTGCCAGAAGAGACATTCTCTGGCTACACCTTC	CASSLPEETFSGYTF
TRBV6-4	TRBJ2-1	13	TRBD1	TGTGCCAGCAGTGAAGGGGACAGGGGTGAGCAGTTCTTC	CASSEGDRGEQFF
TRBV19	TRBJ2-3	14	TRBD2	TGTGCCAGTAGTGAGCGGGGGGTCACAGATACGCAGTATTTT	CASSERGVTDTQYF
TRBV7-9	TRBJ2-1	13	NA	TGTGCCAGCAGCCGTCCTCCCTACAATGAGCAGTTCTTC	CASSRPPYNEQFF
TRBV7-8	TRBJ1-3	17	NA	TGTGCCAGCAGCTTCATCTCTCCGGGTACCTCTGGAAACACCATATATTTT	CASSFISPGTSGNTIYF
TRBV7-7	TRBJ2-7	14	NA	TGTGCTAGCAGCCCCGGAGGGTTGCGCTACGAGCAGTACTTC	CASSPGGLRYEQYF
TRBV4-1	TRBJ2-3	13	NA	TGCGCCAGCAGCCAAGGTGGGTCAGATACGCAGTATTTT	CASSQGGSDTQYF
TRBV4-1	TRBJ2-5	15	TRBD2	TGCGCCAGCAGCCAAGGTTCGAGCGGGGGGGAGACCCAGTACTTC	CASSQGSSGGETQYF
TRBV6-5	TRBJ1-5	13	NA	TGTGCCAGCAGTTACGCCAGTTATCAGCCCCAGCATTTT	CASSYASYQPQHF
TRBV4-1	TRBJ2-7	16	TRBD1	TGCGCCAGCAGCCCGAGGGACAGGGTGGGGTCCTACGAGCAGTACTTC	CASSPRDRVGSYEQYF
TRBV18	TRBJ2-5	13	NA	TGTGCCAGCTCAGGGCTCAGAGAAGAGACCCAGTACTTC	CASSGLREETQYF
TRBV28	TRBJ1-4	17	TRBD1	TGTGCCAGCAGTTTATTGTCCCCGACAGGGGTGGGGGAAAAACTGTTTTTT	CASSLLSPTGVGEKLFF
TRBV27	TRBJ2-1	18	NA	TGTGCCAGCAGCACGGGACAGATGGCGGGGGACCCCTACAATGAGCAGTTCTTC	CASSTGQMAGDPYNEQFF